The 13 T cell receptor beta chains below were found in one sample sequenced in a study of shared clonotypes between healthy human individuals. Using immunoSEQ multiplex PCR, the repertoire was profiled, and TCRdb retains in-frame clones only, with some absent. The sample yields about 960,000 clones, over 75% seen once. Sequenced material: memory CD4+ T cells sorted from blood. Regarding subset: CD45RA-negative fraction. The receptors come from a man aged 18 to 35 in good health.

V gene TRBV2 combines with J gene TRBJ2-3; 7 bases agree with TRBD1. J was trimmed by 2 bases and V by 6 bases; bases with no gene match: 8. The length of the CDR3 is 15 residues. Germline CDR1 reads SNHLY; CDR2 reads FYNNEI. CDR3 residues: CASSPQGIHTDTQYF. The CDR3 DNA sequence: TGTGCCAGCAGCCCACAGGGGATACACACAGATACGCAGTATTTT.

This sequence joins TRBV10-1 and TRBJ1-3; D is unresolved. V dropped 6 bases and J dropped 4 bases, with 13 bases sitting between them. Germline values: CDR1 WNHNN, CDR2 SYGVQD (reference sequence). The CDR3 is 14 residues long. CDR3 sequence reads: CASSDPGIGNTIYF. The CDR3 nucleotides are TGCGCCAGCAGCGACCCGGGCATAGGAAACACCATATATTTT.

The J gene is TRBJ2-2, the V gene TRBV19; D tentatively fits TRBD1 or TRBD2 (5 bases each). V was shortened by 1 base and J by 4 bases, with 7 bases between the two germline ends. Germline lookup yields CDR1 LNHDA and CDR2 SQIVND (reference sequence). This CDR3 has 14 residues. The CDR3 DNA is TGTGCCAGTAGTATAGGAGGGACCACCGGGGAGCTGTTTTTT. This encodes CASSIGGTTGELFF.

This chain links TRBV15 with TRBJ1-3; 8 bases align to TRBD1. The CDR3 is 15 residues long. With 5 bases clipped from V and 2 bases from J, the junction kept 5 bases outside the gene matches. Germline lookup yields CDR1 LNHNV and CDR2 YYDKDF (reference sequence). The CDR3 sequence is CATSSRTGTGNTIYF. CDR3 in DNA: TGTGCCACCAGCTCAAGGACAGGGACTGGAAACACCATATATTTT.

J is TRBJ1-1 and V is TRBV29-1; D uncertain. The CDR3 covers 12 residues. V dropped 2 bases and J dropped 2 bases, with 6 bases sitting between them. CDR1 and CDR2 from the germline V gene are SQVTM and ANQGSEA. As DNA, the CDR3 is TGCAGCGTTGAAAAGGGTAACACTGAAGCTTTCTTT. This codes for CSVEKGNTEAFF. Using reference TRBV29-1 and TRBJ1-1 for the parts outside the CDR3, the full variable domain is SAVISQKPSRDICQRGTSLTIQCQVDSQVTMMFWYRQQPGQSLTLIATANQGSEATYESGFVIDKFPISRPNLTFSTLTVSNMSPEDSSIYLCSVEKGNTEAFFGQGTRLTVV.

The rearrangement uses TRBV15 and TRBJ2-5, with D perhaps given as TRBD1 or TRBD2 (6 bases each). The germline gives CDR1 LNHNV, CDR2 YYDKDF (reference sequence). Trimming took off 2 bases at V and 1 base at J, with 14 bases between the two ends. CDR3 length: 16 residues. The CDR3 DNA follows: TGTGCCACCAGCAGACGGGGGACACCTCTCCAAGAGACCCAGTACTTC. Residues: CATSRRGTPLQETQYF.

The V gene is TRBV30, the J gene TRBJ1-1, with D tentatively TRBD1 (5 bases). The CDR3 runs to 14 residues. V gave up 2 bases and J gave up 1 base, with 11 bases separating them. Germline CDR1 GTSNPN, CDR2 SVGIG (reference sequence). Here the CDR3 DNA reads TGTGCCTGGAGTACGAAGGGGTCGAACACTGAAGCTTTCTTT. Protein sequence: CAWSTKGSNTEAFF. Full variable domain (rest looked up from reference TRBV30 and TRBJ1-1): SQTIHQWPATLVQPVGSPLSLECTVEGTSNPNLYWYRQAAGRGLQLLFYSVGIGQISSEVPQNLSASRPQDRQFILSSKKLLLSDSGFYLCAWSTKGSNTEAFFGQGTRLTVV.

This sequence joins TRBV6-5 and TRBJ2-3, with D possibly being TRBD1 (5 bases). The CDR3 spans 13 residues. Trimming stripped 7 bases from V and 1 base from J, with 9 bases between. The germline CDR1 and CDR2 sequences are MNHEY and SVGAGI. For the CDR3, the DNA is TGTGCCAGCAAAGGGGCGCGCACAGATACGCAGTATTTT. It is translated as CASKGARTDTQYF.

In DNA, the CDR3 is TGTGCCAGCAGTTTAGTACAGAAAGATCAGCCCCAGCATTTT. The encoded protein is CASSLVQKDQPQHF. This sequence joins TRBV28 and TRBJ1-5; D uncertain. CDR3 length: 14 amino acids. CDR1 and CDR2 from the germline V gene are MDHEN and SYDVKM. V dropped 2 bases and J dropped 5 bases, with 10 bases sitting between them.

V usage is TRBV13 and J usage is TRBJ2-5, with 10 positions matching TRBD1. Looked up from germline, CDR1 is PRHDT and CDR2 is FYEKMQ (reference sequence). J lost 3 bases, V lost 4 bases, and 17 bases had no gene match. CDR3 length: 19 residues. The CDR3 coding sequence is TGTGCCAGCAGCTCTAATCCAGGACGACTAGGGACAGGGGAAGAGACCCAGTACTTC. Residues: CASSSNPGRLGTGEETQYF.

This clone has only a few counts. This chain uses TRBV7-9 with TRBJ2-3; the D is unclear. Germline CDR1 SEHNR, CDR2 FQNEAQ (reference sequence). V gave up 2 bases and J gave up 2 bases, with 11 bases separating them. CDR3 length equals 15 residues. In DNA, the CDR3 is TGTGCCAGCAGCTTAAGAAGGGTCATCACAGATACGCAGTATTTT. Amino acid sequence: CASSLRRVITDTQYF. Combining the CDR3 with reference TRBV7-9 and TRBJ2-3 gives the whole variable domain DTGVSQNPRHKITKRGQNVTFRCDPISEHNRLYWYRQTLGQGPEFLTYFQNEAQLEKSRLLSDRFSAERPKGSFSTLEIQRTEQGDSAMYLCASSLRRVITDTQYFGPGTRLTVL.

The chain joins TRBV18 to TRBJ2-3; D is possibly TRBD2 (5 bases). Germline-derived CDR1 and CDR2 are KGHSH and LQKENI. V was clipped by 5 bases and J by 4 bases, with 16 bases between them. The CDR3 spans 15 residues. CDR3 bases: TGTGCCAGCTCATTCCAGCGGAGTGGAGCAGATACGCAGTATTTT. Amino acids: CASSFQRSGADTQYF.

The chain has TRBV5-4 and TRBJ2-7; TRBD1 matches at 9 bases. From germline, CDR1 is SGHNT and CDR2 YYREEE (reference sequence). V lost 4 bases and J lost 2; bases outside the gene matches: 7. The CDR3 contains 15 residues. The CDR3 loop reads CASSRRDRDTYEQYF. The CDR3 region has the DNA TGTGCCAGCAGCCGCCGGGACAGGGACACCTACGAGCAGTACTTC. Drawing the rest from reference TRBV5-4 and TRBJ2-7, the complete variable domain is ETGVTQSPTHLIKTRGQQVTLRCSSQSGHNTVSWYQQALGQGPQFIFQYYREEENGRGNFPPRFSGLQFPNYSSELNVNALELDDSALYLCASSRRDRDTYEQYFGPGTRLTVT.